The clone carrying this T cell receptor (beta chain) was seen only a few times. The data were obtained in a study of OX40 agonist ivuxolimab in advanced cancers. Here immunoSEQ multiplex PCR was the method, and the copy in TCRdb shows in-frame clones only, minus some. The table shows 75,000 to 90,000 clones, with around nine tenths occurring only once. Autoimmune disease history or systemic immunosuppression led to patients being barred. Germline lookup yields CDR1 SGHKS and CDR2 YYEKEE (reference sequence). The CDR3 is 14 residues long. V lost 3 bases and J lost 4; bases outside the gene matches: 6. The genes are TRBV5-5 and TRBJ2-5, with TRBD1 matching 7 bases. The source of this sequence is an adult with an advanced solid tumor such as melanoma, head and neck, liver or kidney cancer. This sample comprised CD4+ or CD8+ T cells sorted from blood, obtained in a trial of the OX40 agonist ivuxolimab. This CDR3 reads CASSYGQAAETQYF. The CDR3 bases are TGTGCCAGCAGCTACGGACAGGCTGCAGAGACCCAGTACTTC.